These T cell receptor beta chains were read from a single sample in a study of cytomegalovirus exposure and HLA in healthy donors. The table came from immunoSEQ multiplex PCR; TCRdb's copy has only in-frame clones and leaves some out. The sample lists under 200,000 clones, 75% to 80% occurring once. The sequenced material came from PBMCs. The receptor source for this set is a woman aged 30 to 39 in good health and CMV-seropositive. Each CDR3 is given with its conserved first and last residue. The order of the fields is D gene, V gene, J gene, clone size, CDR3 protein, CDR3 DNA. D genes are given only for firm matches. Only part of the rows carry a size: once, few, many, or a class if the clone is expanded.

>.|TRBV27|TRBJ1-1|.
CASSWGVGGTEAFF
TGTGCCAGCAGCTGGGGGGTTGGGGGCACTGAAGCTTTCTTT
>TRBD1|TRBV5-4|TRBJ2-6|.
CASSFGQGRSGANVLTF
TGTGCCAGCAGCTTTGGACAGGGGAGGTCTGGGGCCAACGTCCTGACTTTC
>.|TRBV2|TRBJ1-1|.
CASSLSNTEAFF
TGTGCCAGCAGCTTATCGAACACTGAAGCTTTCTTT
>TRBD2|TRBV5-1|TRBJ2-7|.
CASSPGGAVTKQYF
TGCGCCAGCTCCCCGGGGGGGGCTGTTACGAAGCAGTACTTC
>TRBD1|TRBV5-4|TRBJ1-2|.
CASSESHRGGYDYGYTF
TGTGCCAGCAGCGAGTCTCACAGGGGGGGTTATGACTATGGCTACACCTTC
>.|TRBV11-2|TRBJ2-5|.
CASSLRRLEETQYF
TGTGCCAGCAGCTTAAGGAGGCTAGAAGAGACCCAATACTTC
>.|TRBV5-1|TRBJ2-1|few
CASSLAARRGYNEQFF
TGCGCCAGCAGCTTGGCGGCGCGTCGGGGATACAATGAGCAGTTCTTC
>.|TRBV30|TRBJ2-7|.
CAWSRLQLYEQYF
TGTGCCTGGAGTCGTCTACAGCTCTACGAGCAGTACTTC
>TRBD1|TRBV11-2|TRBJ1-4|.
CASSATPGQGALNEKLFF
TGTGCCAGCAGTGCTACGCCGGGACAGGGGGCCCTTAATGAAAAACTGTTTTTT
>.|TRBV6-1|TRBJ2-7|.
CASSEGGPREQYF
TGTGCCAGCAGTGAGGGAGGACCCCGCGAGCAGTACTTC
>.|TRBV7-2|TRBJ2-1|.
CASSRGLHYNEQFF
TGTGCCAGCAGCCGGGGACTCCACTACAATGAGCAGTTCTTC
>.|TRBV13|TRBJ1-2|once
CASSSTHNYGYTF
TGTGCCAGCAGCTCAACACATAACTATGGCTACACCTTC